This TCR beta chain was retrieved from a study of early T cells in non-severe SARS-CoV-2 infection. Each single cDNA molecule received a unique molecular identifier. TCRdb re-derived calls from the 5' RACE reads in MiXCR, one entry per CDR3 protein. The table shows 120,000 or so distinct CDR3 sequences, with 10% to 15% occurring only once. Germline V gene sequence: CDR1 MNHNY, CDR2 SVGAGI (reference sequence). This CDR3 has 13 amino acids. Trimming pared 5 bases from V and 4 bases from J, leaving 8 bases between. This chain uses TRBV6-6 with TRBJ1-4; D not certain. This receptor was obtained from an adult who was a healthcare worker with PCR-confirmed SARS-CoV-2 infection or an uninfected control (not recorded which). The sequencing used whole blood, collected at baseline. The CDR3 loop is CASSTRDNEKLFF. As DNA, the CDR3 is TGTGCCAGCAGTACTCGAGATAATGAAAAACTGTTTTTT.